These 10 T cell receptor beta chains were all obtained from the same sample, sequenced in a study of CD8+ T cells in alopecia areata. Reverse transcribed after extraction, RNA yielded cDNA as the sequencing template. The repertoire was sequenced with immunoSEQ multiplex PCR; TCRdb's copy has only in-frame clones and lacks some. The sample shows 200,000 to 250,000 clones, under 70% of them seen only once. The treatment: oral pan-JAK inhibitor, 5-10 mg twice daily. The specimen comprised CD4+ T cells sorted from blood, sampled at week 4, from a patient treated with tofacitinib. The receptor set was obtained from a human donor with alopecia areata.

This clone occurred a few times. V usage is TRBV30 and J usage is TRBJ1-1, with unresolved D. Germline CDR1 is GTSNPN and CDR2 is SVGIG (reference sequence). The CDR3 runs to 12 residues. V gave up 5 bases and J gave up 4 bases, with 11 bases separating them. DNA for the CDR3: TGTGCCTGGTCCTTCCAGTCCACTGAAGCTTTCTTT. It yields the protein CAWSFQSTEAFF.

A few counts support this clone. The chain combines TRBV2 with TRBJ2-2; 7 bases are a match to TRBD1. The CDR3 loop spans 13 amino acids. Germline CDR1 reads SNHLY; CDR2 reads FYNNEI. Losses at the gene ends were 6 bases for V and 4 bases for J; bases not matched to a gene: 2. The CDR3 bases are TGTGCCAGCAGGGCAGGGGGCACCGGGGAGCTGTTTTTT. Encoded protein: CASRAGGTGELFF.

The sample holds a few counts of this clone. The rearrangement joins TRBV23-1 to TRBJ2-4, with D possibly TRBD1 on 5 matching bases. TRBV23-1 is designated an ORF whose function remains uncertain. V lost 6 bases and J 3 bases, leaving 12 bases between the germline ends. The CDR3 totals 14 residues. CDR3 sequence (DNA): TGCGCCAGCAGCCGACAGAATGGCAAAAACATTCAGTACTTC. Protein product: CASSRQNGKNIQYF.

V is TRBV30 and J is TRBJ2-2, with D uncertain. The CDR3 has 13 residues. The germline CDR1 and CDR2 sequences are GTSNPN and SVGIG (reference sequence). V was clipped by 5 bases and J by 0 bases, with 7 bases between them. The CDR3 loop is CAWGETNTGELFF. CDR3 nucleotides: TGTGCCTGGGGCGAGACGAACACCGGGGAGCTGTTTTTT.

V and J are TRBV5-6 and TRBJ2-2; perhaps TRBD2 as D (5 bases). The germline gives CDR1 SGHDT, CDR2 YYEEEE. This CDR3 has 14 residues. V lost 5 bases to trimming and J lost 10 bases, with 18 bases between them. CDR3 DNA sequence: TGTGCCAGCAGTCTCCGGGGTCACATTGCGGAGCTGTTTTTT. Protein: CASSLRGHIAELFF.

Concerning this clone itself: The sample carries other DNA sequences with the same CDR3. The chain has TRBV30 and TRBJ1-6; D not resolved. The CDR3 has 13 amino acids. The V gene's germline CDR1 is GTSNPN and CDR2 SVGIG (reference sequence). V dropped 1 base and J dropped 7 bases, with 8 bases sitting between them. CDR3 coding DNA: TGTGCCTGGAGTGGTCAGAAAAATTCACCCCTCCACTTT. The encoded protein is CAWSGQKNSPLHF.

The rearrangement uses TRBV4-2 and TRBJ2-3; TRBD2 aligns across 8 bases. Germline loops: CDR1 LGHNA, CDR2 YNFKEQ. This CDR3 comprises 16 residues. V lost 1 base and J lost 0; bases outside the gene matches: 3. The CDR3 bases are TGTGCCAGCAGCCAAGGCGGGGGGCGAAGCACAGATACGCAGTATTTT. This gives the protein CASSQGGGRSTDTQYF.

The chain joins TRBV2 to TRBJ2-3; a weak D match, TRBD2 (7 bases). CDR3 length: 15 amino acids. Germline lookup yields CDR1 SNHLY and CDR2 FYNNEI. V was shortened by 4 bases and J by 3 bases, with 14 bases between the two germline ends. DNA of the CDR3: TGTGCCAGCAGTGTTGACGGGGGGCGGACAGATACGCAGTATTTT. Its translation: CASSVDGGRTDTQYF.

This sequence joins TRBV25-1 and TRBJ2-2; TRBD2 matches at 11 bases. CDR3 length: 16 residues. Trimming cost V 8 bases and J 0 bases; bases outside gene matches: 5. CDR1 MGHDK and CDR2 SYGVNS come from the germline V gene. This CDR3 reads CASGSGGAANTGELFF. CDR3 DNA sequence: TGTGCCAGCGGTAGCGGGGGGGCCGCGAACACCGGGGAGCTGTTTTTT.

This clone was seen just once. This chain connects TRBV7-9 to TRBJ2-5, with 11 bases lining up with TRBD1. The CDR3 runs 15 residues. The germline V gene has CDR1 SEHNR and CDR2 FQNEAQ (reference sequence). The junction had 5 bases not matched to a gene; V was cut back by 4 bases and J by 4 bases. In nucleotides, the CDR3 is TGTGCCAGCAGCTCCGGACAGGGGGCACGAGAGACCCAGTACTTC. It codes for CASSSGQGARETQYF.